This TCR beta chain is from a study of blood T cells in healthy people across ages. CDR1 and CDR2 from the germline V gene are DFQATT and SNEGSKA (reference sequence). The CDR3 totals 15 residues. V dropped 5 bases and J dropped 7; count of bases not matched to a gene: 14. Combining a sample-barcoded 5' primer with a J-beta primer mix, a second PCR ran for about 7 to 11 cycles. One entry per CDR3 protein, called by TCRdb with MiXCR from the 5' RACE reads. The sample carries hundreds of thousands of distinct CDR3 sequences, 55% to 70% recorded once. On this clonotype itself: The antigen remains undetermined.

Study conclusions and caveats: Roughly linear age-related decline in beta diversity appeared, significant by age about 37. Unsorted PBMC material precluded a definitive naive versus antigen-experienced comparison.

The receptor comes from a young man in good health. Material: blood. This chain connects TRBV20-1 to TRBJ2-3; the match to TRBD2 covers 8 bases. The CDR3 sequence is CSAPGTRAIPHTQYF. The DNA for the CDR3 is TGCAGTGCTCCCGGGACTAGAGCGATCCCGCATACGCAGTATTTT.